This T cell receptor beta chain was sequenced in a study of T cell repertoires in cytomegalovirus infection. Study-level background: Indications of both CMV infection and matching HLA type were provided by public TCR beta signatures.

Points on this clonotype: The antigen is undetermined.

TCRdb passed the reads through MiXCR, listing each CDR3 protein once. The sample has under 95,000 distinct CDR3 sequences; 45% to 55% are singletons. CDR1 and CDR2 from the germline V gene are SNHLY and FYNNEI. The CDR3 covers 12 residues. Trimming took 11 bases from V and 3 from J, leaving 13 bases between them. The sequencing used CD8+ T cells from cultured PBMCs, collected from culture after CMV antigen stimulation. The TCR was taken from a human donor in good health (CMV status not recorded). Some clones in this sample may be carry-over from other donors' samples. The chain has TRBV2 and TRBJ1-2; tentative D call: TRBD1 (5 bases). This CDR3 is CASRDSYYGYTF. CDR3 DNA: TGTGCCTCCCGCGACAGCTACTATGGCTACACCTTC.